The 22 T cell receptor beta chains below come from one sample, sequenced in a study of blood T cells in healthy people across ages. Using a J-beta primer mix together with a sample-barcoded 5' primer, a second PCR was run for roughly 6 to 11 cycles. One entry per CDR3 protein, called by TCRdb with MiXCR from the 5' RACE reads. The sample includes some 1.7 million distinct CDR3 sequences, over 25% seen only once; the top ten take 7.7%. Sequencing was performed on blood. The source of these receptors is a woman in her 30s in good health.

The gene calls are TRBV12-3 or TRBV12-4 and TRBJ1-1, with TRBD1 as a possible D gene (6 bases). This CDR3 has 12 amino acids. The V end was cut by 6 bases, the J end by 6 bases, with 11 bases between. For the CDR3, the DNA is TGTGCCAGCAGCTCCACAGGGTCTGAAGCTTTCTTT. Translation: CASSSTGSEAFF.

A word on this clonotype: At one end, the junction sequence differs from germline, possibly due to a read error. The chain joins TRBV12-3 or TRBV12-4 to TRBJ1-5; D is unclear. The CDR3 contains 13 residues. For the CDR3, the DNA is TGTGCCAGCAGTTTGTCAGGCAATCAGCTCCAGCATTTT. It encodes CASSLSGNQLQHF.

The CDR3 protein is CSALNPAGELFF. CDR3 bases: TGCAGTGCCCTTAATCCCGCTGGGGAGCTGTTTTTT. V is TRBV20-1 and J is TRBJ2-2; D not certain. V lost 6 bases, J lost 8 bases, and 13 bases lay in between. Germline CDR1 is DFQATT and CDR2 is SNEGSKA (reference sequence). The CDR3 has 12 residues.

This clonotype showed up just a few times. A read error may produce the germline difference seen at one junction end. J is TRBJ2-2 and V is TRBV10-3; D possibly corresponds to TRBD2 (6 bases). This CDR3 is 15 amino acids long. Per germline, CDR1 ENHRY and CDR2 SYGVKD. The CDR3 here is CAIGEGSANTGGLFF. As DNA, the CDR3 is TGTGCCATCGGAGAGGGCAGCGCGAACACCGGGGGGCTGTTTTTT.

The rearrangement uses TRBV3-1 and TRBJ2-7; D assignment may be TRBD1 or TRBD2 (5 bases each). The V end lost 3 bases, the J end lost 4 bases, and 13 bases lay between the germline ends. CDR1 and CDR2 from the germline V gene are LGHDT and YNNKEL (reference sequence). The CDR3 loop spans 14 amino acids. CDR3 amino acids: CASSHRDGKYEQYF. CDR3 nucleotides: TGTGCCAGCAGCCATCGGGACGGGAAATACGAGCAGTACTTC.

This clonotype was picked up a small number of times. The CDR3 reads CASSKAGKRGGTDTQYF. In DNA form, the CDR3 reads TGTGCCAGCAGCAAAGCAGGCAAGCGGGGGGGCACAGATACGCAGTATTTT. The chain couples TRBV21-1 to TRBJ2-3; TRBD2, the D gene given by the table, was not confirmed from the DNA. TRBV21-1 is flagged as a pseudogene. The CDR3 length is 17 residues.

This clonotype was detected only a few times. The chain carries TRBV4-1 and TRBJ2-7; D might be TRBD2 (5 bases). The CDR3 runs 14 residues. Germline V CDR1 and CDR2: MGHRA, YSYEKL. Trimming left V 1 base short and J 3 bases short, with 10 bases between. DNA of the CDR3: TGCGCCAGCAGCCAAGTCACGGGGAACTACGAGCAGTACTTC. Translation: CASSQVTGNYEQYF.

For this clonotype: A clone one base away is much larger, so this may be a read error. This rearrangement joins TRBV12-5 to TRBJ2-4; 11 bases map to TRBD2. CDR3 size: 16 residues. Germline-derived CDR1 and CDR2 are LGHNT and FRNRAP. V was clipped by 1 base and J by 13 bases; unmatched bases: 12. The CDR3 sequence: CASGLALTSGGPEQYF. The CDR3 DNA follows: TGTGCTAGTGGTTTGGCACTAACTAGCGGGGGACCTGAGCAGTACTTC. The whole variable domain, filled in from reference TRBV12-5 and TRBJ2-4, reads DARVTQTPRHKVTEMGQEVTMRCQPILGHNTVFWYRQTMMQGLELLAYFRNRAPLDDSGMPKDRFSAEMPDATLATLKIQPSEPRDSAVYFCASGLALTSGGPEQYFGAGTRLSVL.

The chain employs TRBV7-3 and TRBJ2-1, with a possible D match to TRBD1 (6 bases). V was clipped by 4 bases and J by 4 bases, with 14 bases between them. CDR3 length: 15 residues. Germline loops: CDR1 SGHTA, CDR2 FQGTGA. CDR3 loop: CASSSQQGRYNEQFF. In nucleotides, the CDR3 is TGTGCCAGCAGCTCCCAACAGGGAAGGTACAATGAGCAGTTCTTC.

The gene calls are TRBV2 and TRBJ2-7; D unclear. Trimming stripped 3 bases from V and 7 bases from J, with 10 bases between. Germline V gene sequence: CDR1 SNHLY, CDR2 FYNNEI. This CDR3 has 12 amino acids. The chain's CDR3 is CASSEMQHEQYF. In DNA form, the CDR3 reads TGTGCCAGCAGTGAGATGCAGCATGAGCAGTACTTC.

The chain employs TRBV6-2 or TRBV6-3 and TRBJ2-1; unclear D gene. The CDR3 totals 14 residues. Trimming took 7 bases from V and 0 from J, leaving 10 bases between them. Looked up from germline, CDR1 is MNHEY and CDR2 is SVGEGT. This chain's CDR3 is CASTQLSSYNEQFF. CDR3 sequence (DNA): TGTGCCAGCACCCAGTTAAGCTCCTACAATGAGCAGTTCTTC.

This clonotype came up a few times. The chain carries TRBV7-8 and TRBJ2-3; 7 bases are a match to TRBD2. CDR1 is SGHVS, CDR2 FQNEAQ, per germline. Germline trimming cut 2 bases from V and 0 bases from J; bases unmatched to any gene: 2. The CDR3 consists of 15 residues. The CDR3, as DNA: TGTGCCAGCAGCTTAAAGCGGGACAGCACAGATACGCAGTATTTT. It translates to CASSLKRDSTDTQYF.

In nucleotides, the CDR3 is TGTGCCAGCAGGATGGGTGGTTGGCAGGTCCCTACGGGAGAGCAGTACTTC. Encoded protein: CASRMGGWQVPTGEQYF. J is TRBJ2-7 and V is TRBV28; TRBD2 might be the D (5 bases). Germline values: CDR1 MDHEN, CDR2 SYDVKM. CDR3 length equals 17 residues. V dropped 6 bases and J dropped 7 bases, with 28 bases sitting between them.

V and J are TRBV3-1 and TRBJ1-3; D remains unclear. Germline CDR1 and CDR2: LGHDT and YNNKEL (reference sequence). V was shortened by 7 bases and J by 0 bases, with 7 bases between the two germline ends. This CDR3 is 13 amino acids long. The CDR3 sequence: CASNRCSGNTIYF. The CDR3 DNA reads as TGTGCCAGCAACAGATGCTCTGGAAACACCATATATTTT.

This clonotype has just a few counts. The CDR3 coding sequence is TGCAGTGCTACTTCAGGGCAAATAAGGGCAGCTTTCTTT. It translates to CSATSGQIRAAFF. The chain couples TRBV20-1 to TRBJ1-1, with D possibly matching TRBD1 (5 bases). Germline lookup yields CDR1 DFQATT and CDR2 SNEGSKA (reference sequence). The CDR3 contains 13 residues. The ends were cut back, 4 bases at V and 10 bases at J, with 19 bases in the middle.

This rearrangement joins TRBV20-1 to TRBJ2-1; D perhaps matches TRBD2 (6 bases). Per the germline V gene, CDR1 is DFQATT and CDR2 is SNEGSKA (reference sequence). This CDR3 has 13 amino acids. The CDR3 here is CSYTSGTGNEQFF. In DNA form, the CDR3 reads TGCAGCTATACCTCCGGGACTGGCAATGAGCAGTTCTTC.

This clonotype occurred many times. This rearrangement joins TRBV10-3 to TRBJ2-1, with D perhaps matching TRBD2 (6 bases). With 6 bases removed from V and 6 bases from J, the gap between germline ends came to 12 bases. Germline V gene lookup returns CDR1 ENHRY and CDR2 SYGVKD. The CDR3 covers 13 residues. CDR3 coding DNA: TGTGCCATCAGAGGGACTGCTTTCAATGAGCAGTTCTTC. This translates into CAIRGTAFNEQFF.

This clonotype was recorded a few times. The chain uses TRBV27 and TRBJ1-5; D remains unclear. The V and J ends lost 7 bases and 3 bases respectively, with 13 bases between them. The CDR3 extends over 14 amino acids. Germline V gives CDR1 MNHEY, CDR2 SMNVEV (reference sequence). CDR3 region: CASTPGGLNQPQHF. The CDR3 region has the DNA TGTGCCAGCACTCCTGGTGGGCTCAATCAGCCCCAGCATTTT.

This clonotype was observed a handful of times. This sequence joins TRBV6-6 and TRBJ1-5, with a possible D match to TRBD1 (6 bases). This CDR3 comprises 14 residues. Germline lookup yields CDR1 MNHNY and CDR2 SVGAGI (reference sequence). V gave up 2 bases and J gave up 5 bases, with 10 bases separating them. The CDR3 loop reads CASSYGGQDQPQHF. The CDR3 nucleotides read TGTGCCAGCAGTTACGGGGGGCAGGATCAGCCCCAGCATTTT.

The V gene is TRBV20-1, the J gene TRBJ2-1; possible D gene TRBD1, 7 bases. Germline V CDR1 and CDR2: DFQATT, SNEGSKA (reference sequence). V was clipped by 6 bases and J by 3 bases, with 21 bases between them. The CDR3 is made up of 16 amino acids. CDR3 residues: CSAIRGVTGDYNEQFF. Here the CDR3 DNA reads TGCAGTGCCATCAGGGGGGTGACGGGAGACTACAATGAGCAGTTCTTC.

This rearrangement joins TRBV7-2 to TRBJ2-5; 12 bases match TRBD2. V lost 4 bases and J lost 4; bases outside the gene matches: 7. The CDR3 has 16 residues. Germline assignment: CDR1 SGHTA and CDR2 FQGNSA. The DNA of the CDR3 is TGTGCCAGCAGCTCGACCGCGACTAGCGGGGGAGAGACCCAGTACTTC. Translation: CASSSTATSGGETQYF.

The V and J genes are TRBV20-1 and TRBJ1-2; the match to TRBD1 covers 10 bases. With 0 bases clipped from V and 5 bases from J, the junction kept 6 bases outside the gene matches. Per germline, CDR1 DFQATT and CDR2 SNEGSKA (reference sequence). This CDR3 spans 15 amino acids. CDR3 in DNA: TGCAGTGCTAGAGAGGAAGGGACAGGGGTTTATGGCTACACCTTC. Translating it yields CSAREEGTGVYGYTF.